These T cell receptor beta chains were read from a single sample in a study of post-analysis software for immune sequencing data. MiXCR was run by TCRdb on the PCR reads, yielding one entry per CDR3 protein. Here the sample spans 740,000 or so distinct CDR3 sequences, roughly 58% being singletons. Sequences were obtained from blood. These TCRs come from a girl between 5 and 17 years old with multiple sclerosis. Both conserved end residues are part of each CDR3. A D gene is named only where the DNA matches it firmly. A row's size may be missing; if present it is once, few, many or a size class.

j_call,d_call,clone_size,v_call,cdr3_aa,cdr3_nt
TRBJ2-7,TRBD2,NA,TRBV10-3,CAISAKRESYEQYF,TGTGCCATCAGTGCCAAGCGGGAGAGCTACGAGCAGTACTTC
TRBJ2-7,TRBD2,NA,TRBV20-1,CSARGLGGTTYEQYF,TGCAGTGCTAGAGGACTCGGGGGGACCACTTACGAGCAGTACTTC
TRBJ2-1,TRBD2,NA,TRBV3-1,CASSRTQGTSGGAEQFF,TGTGCCAGCAGCCGGACGCAAGGGACTAGCGGGGGAGCGGAGCAGTTCTTC
TRBJ2-7,NA,few,TRBV27,CASSLRARGAPRYEQYF,TGTGCCAGCAGTCTCCGGGCCCGGGGGGCCCCACGCTACGAGCAGTACTTC
TRBJ2-7,TRBD1,NA,TRBV7-9,CASSPRGRGFDEQYF,TGTGCCAGCAGTCCAAGAGGCAGGGGGTTTGACGAGCAGTACTTC
TRBJ2-3,NA,NA,TRBV6-6,CASSAPGRGTDTQYF,TGTGCCAGCAGTGCCCCGGGAAGAGGCACAGATACGCAGTATTTT
TRBJ2-3,TRBD2,NA,TRBV5-1,CASSTGLFSGSSTDTQYF,TGCGCCAGCAGCACGGGATTATTTAGCGGGTCGAGCACAGATACGCAGTATTTT
TRBJ1-2,TRBD1,NA,TRBV15,CATSRRNRGDGYTF,TGTGCCACCAGCAGGCGGAACAGGGGGGATGGCTACACCTTC
TRBJ2-3,NA,few,TRBV7-2,CASSPIGGNTQYF,TGTGCCAGCAGCCCCATTGGCGGTAATACGCAGTATTTT
TRBJ2-7,TRBD1,NA,TRBV5-1,CASSSGTGPAGYEQYF,TGCGCCAGCAGCTCTGGGACAGGACCTGCGGGCTACGAGCAGTACTTC
TRBJ1-2,NA,NA,TRBV7-8,CASSSHPGGHRAFAVNYGYTF,TGTGCCAGCAGCTCGCACCCGGGAGGGCACAGGGCCTTTGCAGTCAACTATGGCTACACCTTC
TRBJ2-7,TRBD2,NA,TRBV10-3,CAISRRDGGVAGEISYEQYF,TGTGCCATCAGCCGTCGGGATGGGGGGGTAGCGGGAGAGATCTCCTACGAGCAGTACTTC
TRBJ1-1,NA,few,TRBV20-1,CSASPDLAFF,TGCAGTGCTAGCCCCGATCTAGCTTTCTTT
TRBJ2-4,NA,NA,TRBV20-1,CSAVGTVGNIQYF,TGCAGTGCTGTAGGGACGGTCGGGAACATTCAGTACTTC
TRBJ2-3,TRBD2,NA,TRBV11-2,CASSWLRGRGTDTQYF,TGTGCCAGCAGCTGGCTTCGGGGGAGGGGAACAGATACGCAGTATTTT
TRBJ2-3,NA,NA,TRBV6-4,CASSDQAGSTDTQYF,TGTGCCAGCAGTGACCAGGCAGGGAGCACAGATACGCAGTATTTT
TRBJ2-7,TRBD1,few,TRBV12-3/TRBV12-4,CASSSRDRGNPQYF,TGTGCCAGCAGCTCCCGGGACAGGGGTAATCCCCAGTACTTC
TRBJ2-5,NA,few,TRBV9,CASSPDGGETQYF,TGTGCCAGCAGCCCCGACGGCGGAGAGACCCAGTACTTC
TRBJ2-7,TRBD2,few,TRBV10-3,CAIARSLAGGTYEQYF,TGTGCCATCGCGAGATCGTTAGCGGGAGGTACCTACGAGCAGTACTTC
TRBJ2-3,NA,few,TRBV29-1,CSVQKADTQYF,TGCAGCGTTCAGAAAGCAGATACGCAGTATTTT
TRBJ2-3,TRBD2,NA,TRBV20-1,CSASALAASTDTQYF,TGCAGTGCTAGCGCACTAGCGGCTAGCACAGATACGCAGTATTTT
TRBJ2-7,TRBD1,NA,TRBV5-1,CASQDPTGWANEQYF,TGCGCCAGCCAAGACCCGACAGGGTGGGCGAACGAGCAGTACTTC
TRBJ2-5,NA,NA,TRBV3-1,CASSQAGSSGGKKETQYF,TGTGCCAGCAGCCAAGCGGGTTCTAGTGGGGGGAAGAAGGAGACCCAGTACTTC
TRBJ2-3,TRBD2,NA,TRBV20-1,CSARDLLAGGPDTQYF,TGCAGTGCTAGAGATCTACTAGCGGGAGGACCAGATACGCAGTATTTT
TRBJ2-1,TRBD2,NA,TRBV27,CASRGAGDDYNEQFF,TGTGCCAGCAGGGGAGCGGGAGACGACTACAATGAGCAGTTCTTC
TRBJ2-3,NA,NA,TRBV6-2/TRBV6-3,CASSYPGRGTQYF,TGTGCCAGCAGTTACCCTGGACGGGGGACGCAGTATTTT
TRBJ1-2,TRBD1,NA,TRBV4-1,CASSHPLSDRGQGYTF,TGCGCCAGCAGCCATCCTCTTTCGGACAGGGGGCAAGGCTACACCTTC
TRBJ2-1,TRBD1,NA,TRBV20-1,CSVSQGYSASYNEQFF,TGCAGTGTTTCACAGGGGTACTCAGCCTCCTACAATGAGCAGTTCTTC
TRBJ1-1,TRBD1,NA,TRBV12-3/TRBV12-4,CASSFSPGGLNTEAFF,TGTGCCAGCAGTTTCTCCCCAGGGGGCTTGAACACTGAAGCTTTCTTT
TRBJ1-6,NA,NA,TRBV12-3/TRBV12-4,CASSFGGGYNSPLHF,TGTGCCAGCAGTTTCGGGGGTGGCTATAATTCACCCCTCCACTTT
TRBJ2-1,NA,NA,TRBV6-2/TRBV6-3,CASSSIPNSYNEQFF,TGTGCCAGCAGTTCCATCCCGAACTCCTACAATGAGCAGTTCTTC
TRBJ2-3,TRBD1,NA,TRBV20-1,CSARTPDRSPYF,TGCAGTGCTAGAACCCCGGACAGGTCTCCGTATTTT
TRBJ2-7,TRBD1,NA,TRBV2,CASSWTGSTYEQYF,TGTGCCAGCAGTTGGACAGGCTCCACCTACGAGCAGTACTTC
TRBJ1-4,TRBD1,NA,TRBV20-1,CGATGAEEKLFF,TGCGGTGCTACAGGGGCGGAGGAAAAACTGTTTTTT
TRBJ2-3,NA,few,TRBV6-4,CASRSGRFSTDTQYF,TGTGCCAGCAGATCGGGACGGTTTAGCACAGATACGCAGTATTTT
TRBJ1-2,NA,NA,TRBV5-1,CASTHTGDPNYGYTF,TGCGCCAGTACACATACTGGGGATCCGAACTATGGCTACACCTTC
TRBJ1-1,TRBD1,few,TRBV7-2,CASSQDRGGALEAFF,TGTGCCAGCAGCCAAGACAGGGGAGGGGCCCTTGAAGCTTTCTTT
TRBJ1-2,NA,NA,TRBV5-1,CASSLVIGQFYGYTF,TGCGCCAGCAGCTTGGTAATCGGACAGTTCTATGGCTACACCTTC
TRBJ2-3,NA,NA,TRBV20-1,CSPMWQDTDTQYF,TGCAGTCCTATGTGGCAGGACACAGATACGCAGTATTTT
TRBJ2-3,TRBD2,NA,TRBV20-1,CSVAEAGGTDTQYF,TGCAGTGTCGCCGAGGCGGGGGGAACAGATACGCAGTATTTT
TRBJ1-2,NA,few,TRBV24-1,CATMGSPFYGYTF,TGTGCCACCATGGGTTCCCCCTTCTATGGCTACACCTTC
TRBJ1-2,NA,NA,TRBV5-1,CASSLEHGGGYTF,TGCGCCAGCAGCCTAGAGCATGGAGGGGGCTACACCTTC
TRBJ2-3,TRBD2,NA,TRBV20-1,CSAETSAISTDTQYF,TGCAGTGCTGAGACTAGCGCCATTAGCACAGATACGCAGTATTTT
TRBJ2-1,TRBD1,many,TRBV20-1,CSARDDRGREGNEQFF,TGCAGTGCTAGAGATGACAGGGGGCGCGAAGGCAATGAGCAGTTCTTC
TRBJ1-2,NA,NA,TRBV9,CASSVVQRGGGYTF,TGTGCCAGCAGCGTAGTTCAGCGGGGAGGTGGCTACACCTTC
TRBJ1-2,TRBD1,few,TRBV27,CASRSLGQGDHGYTF,TGTGCCAGCCGGTCCCTAGGACAGGGTGATCATGGCTACACCTTC
TRBJ2-7,NA,few,TRBV6-5,CASSSGTRKGAYEQYF,TGTGCCAGCAGTTCCGGGACACGGAAAGGTGCCTACGAGCAGTACTTC
TRBJ2-7,TRBD2,few,TRBV15,CATSGQSGGAYEQYF,TGTGCCACCAGCGGACAGAGCGGGGGGGCCTACGAGCAGTACTTC
TRBJ2-7,TRBD1,once,TRBV3-1,CASSLSRPRGQTYEQYF,TGTGCCAGCAGCCTCTCCCGGCCACGGGGACAGACCTACGAGCAGTACTTC
TRBJ2-4,NA,few,TRBV12-3/TRBV12-4,CASSPDSDIQYF,TGTGCCAGCAGCCCGGACAGCGACATTCAGTACTTC
TRBJ2-1,NA,NA,TRBV7-3,CASSPPGGGKINEQFF,TGTGCCAGCAGCCCTCCGGGGGGCGGGAAGATCAATGAGCAGTTCTTC
TRBJ2-1,NA,NA,TRBV15,CATSRDRPEQFF,TGTGCCACCAGCAGAGATCGTCCTGAGCAGTTCTTC
TRBJ2-1,TRBD2,NA,TRBV4-2,CASSQVRAGVHNEQFF,TGTGCCAGCAGCCAAGTGAGGGCGGGAGTACACAATGAGCAGTTCTTC
TRBJ2-5,NA,few,TRBV4-1,CASSQVEAVGGRETQYF,TGCGCCAGCAGCCAAGTTGAGGCGGTCGGGGGCCGAGAGACCCAGTACTTC
TRBJ2-5,NA,NA,TRBV7-3,CASSFGGWQETQYF,TGTGCCAGCAGCTTTGGGGGGTGGCAAGAGACCCAGTACTTC
TRBJ1-1,NA,few,TRBV6-5,CASTQGSTEAFF,TGTGCCAGCACTCAGGGCTCCACTGAAGCTTTCTTT
TRBJ2-7,TRBD1,NA,TRBV12-3/TRBV12-4,CASSQGQGSVYEQYF,TGTGCCAGCAGTCAGGGACAGGGAAGCGTTTACGAGCAGTACTTC
TRBJ2-1,NA,NA,TRBV23-1,CASSQVSGHNEQFF,TGCGCCAGCAGTCAAGTCAGCGGTCACAATGAGCAGTTCTTC
TRBJ2-7,TRBD2,NA,TRBV5-6,CASSFPSGRAGYEQYF,TGTGCCAGCAGCTTCCCTAGCGGGAGGGCCGGATACGAGCAGTACTTC